These T cell receptor beta chains were read from a single sample in a study of cytomegalovirus exposure and HLA in healthy donors. The repertoire was sequenced with immunoSEQ multiplex PCR; TCRdb's copy has only in-frame clones and lacks some. This table has around 62,000 clones, roughly 76% appearing once. Sequenced material: PBMCs. The source is a man in his 60s in good health and CMV-seropositive. The CDR3 runs from the conserved cysteine through the conserved F or W. D genes are given only for firm matches. Some rows mark clone size as missing; the rest say once, few, many or name a class of expanded clone.

CDR3 DNA	CDR3 protein	D gene	J gene	clone size	V gene
TGTGCCAGCAGCTTAGGAGACAGGGCAGCTTTCTTT	CASSLGDRAAFF	TRBD1	TRBJ1-1	-	TRBV7-9
TGTGCCAGCAGCGCACAGGCCTCTGGGGCCAACGTCCTGACTTTC	CASSAQASGANVLTF	-	TRBJ2-6	few	TRBV11-3
TGTGCCAGCAGCTTAGCCGCACGAGTTGCAGGGTCAAATGAAAAACTGTTTTTT	CASSLAARVAGSNEKLFF	-	TRBJ1-4	-	TRBV11-3
TGCGCCAGCAACGCGGGCCTATACAATGAGCAGTTCTTC	CASNAGLYNEQFF	-	TRBJ2-1	-	TRBV10-2
TGTGCCAGTAGCGGGGACAGGGATATCTCAGGCGAAAAACTGTTTTTT	CASSGDRDISGEKLFF	TRBD1	TRBJ1-4	-	TRBV19
TGTGCCAGCAGCGCTGGACAGGGTCTTGAGCAGTACTTC	CASSAGQGLEQYF	TRBD1	TRBJ2-7	-	TRBV9
TGTGCCAGCAGCTTGTTCGAGTCACCCCTCCACTTT	CASSLFESPLHF	-	TRBJ1-6	-	TRBV5-4
TGTGCCAGAGGACAGGGAGAGACCCAGTACTTC	CARGQGETQYF	TRBD1	TRBJ2-5	-	TRBV7-2
TGTGCCAGCAGTTATTTAGGGGACACTGAAGCTTTCTTT	CASSYLGDTEAFF	-	TRBJ1-1	-	TRBV6-5
TGCGCCAGCAGCGCCAGGGACAGCGAGAACACTGAAGCTTTCTTT	CASSARDSENTEAFF	TRBD1	TRBJ1-1	-	TRBV5-1
TGTGCCAGCAGAACGACAGGGGTGCGAGAGACCCAGTACTTC	CASRTTGVRETQYF	TRBD1	TRBJ2-5	few	TRBV6-5
TGCGCCAGCAGCCAAGAGTCGGTGCTATATGGCTACACCTTC	CASSQESVLYGYTF	-	TRBJ1-2	-	TRBV4-1
TGTGCCAGTAGTTCCCGACACTGGAGCGGGGGCTATGGCTACACCTTC	CASSSRHWSGGYGYTF	-	TRBJ1-2	-	TRBV19
TGTGCCAGCAGCTTAGTGGCGGGAAGCACAGATACGCAGTATTTT	CASSLVAGSTDTQYF	-	TRBJ2-3	-	TRBV7-9
TGTGCCAGCAGCTTGGGGCTAGCGGGTAGAACCTACGAGCAGTACTTC	CASSLGLAGRTYEQYF	TRBD2	TRBJ2-7	-	TRBV5-5
TGTGCCAGCAGCTCCAAGGCCCTAGGTACAGATACGCAGTATTTT	CASSSKALGTDTQYF	-	TRBJ2-3	-	TRBV28
TGTGCCAGCAGCGTACCAGGCTTGGACTATGGCTACACCTTC	CASSVPGLDYGYTF	-	TRBJ1-2	once	TRBV9
TGTGCCAGCACAGGGCAGGGGTACACCGGGGAGCTGTTTTTT	CASTGQGYTGELFF	-	TRBJ2-2	-	TRBV2
TGTGCCAGCACTAGGGGGCGGACAGATACGCAGTATTTT	CASTRGRTDTQYF	TRBD1	TRBJ2-3	few	TRBV2
TGTGCCAGCAGCTTAGAAGGCGGGCTTAGTGAGCAGTTCTTC	CASSLEGGLSEQFF	-	TRBJ2-1	-	TRBV7-9
TGTGCCAGCAGCTTAGCTAGCGGGGGGGGTCGTCAGTTCTTC	CASSLASGGGRQFF	TRBD2	TRBJ2-1	-	TRBV7-9
TGCGCCAGCAGCTTGGACCCGGACAGGGCTAACTATGGCTACACCTTC	CASSLDPDRANYGYTF	TRBD1	TRBJ1-2	-	TRBV5-1
TGTGCCAGCAGCCCCGGAGACAGGAGCTATGGCTACACCTTC	CASSPGDRSYGYTF	-	TRBJ1-2	-	TRBV7-9
TGTGCCAGCGCACTTAACAGGGGGGGAAGCTCCTACAATGAGCAGTTCTTC	CASALNRGGSSYNEQFF	-	TRBJ2-1	once	TRBV5-4
TGTGCCAGCAGCTGGACAGGGCCTACAGATACGCAGTATTTT	CASSWTGPTDTQYF	TRBD1	TRBJ2-3	-	TRBV7-2
TGTGCCAGCAGCTTAGATCGTAAGCTGCAGTTCTTC	CASSLDRKLQFF	-	TRBJ2-1	-	TRBV11-2
TGTGCCAGCGGACTAGCGGGAGTATATGAGCAGTTCTTC	CASGLAGVYEQFF	TRBD2	TRBJ2-1	few	TRBV5-6
TGCGCCAGCAGCCCCTGGACTAGCGGGGAGTCCTACGAGCAGTACTTC	CASSPWTSGESYEQYF	TRBD2	TRBJ2-7	-	TRBV4-1
TGTGCCAGCAGTTCGCTAAAAGAGACCCAGTACTTC	CASSSLKETQYF	-	TRBJ2-5	-	TRBV28
TGCGCCAGCAGCCTCGGGGATAGTAGAACAGATACGCAGTATTTT	CASSLGDSRTDTQYF	-	TRBJ2-3	once	TRBV5-1
TGTGCCAGCAGCTCGACTAGCGGGAGTTTGGAGACCCAGTACTTC	CASSSTSGSLETQYF	TRBD2	TRBJ2-5	-	TRBV5-5
TGTGCCAGCAGCTTAGCCCAGCGAGGGACTGAAGCTTTCTTT	CASSLAQRGTEAFF	-	TRBJ1-1	once	TRBV7-9
TGTGCCAGCACCCCCGGGACAGCCGCGAGGGACACTGAAGCTTTCTTT	CASTPGTAARDTEAFF	TRBD1	TRBJ1-1	-	TRBV11-3
TGTGCCAGCAGCTTAAGGGGAGGGGGTTACACCGGGGAGCTGTTTTTT	CASSLRGGGYTGELFF	-	TRBJ2-2	-	TRBV11-2
TGTGCCAGCAGCTCGTCGGACAGGGAACCCTACGAGCAGTACTTC	CASSSSDREPYEQYF	TRBD1	TRBJ2-7	-	TRBV5-4
TGTGCCAGCAGCCCCCAACTAGCGGGGGTCACAGATACGCAGTATTTT	CASSPQLAGVTDTQYF	TRBD2	TRBJ2-3	-	TRBV7-6
TGCGCCAGCAGCTTAGGCGGGACAGCGAACACCGGGGAGCTGTTTTTT	CASSLGGTANTGELFF	-	TRBJ2-2	few	TRBV5-1
TGTGCCAGCAGCTGGGGACAGGGAACTAACTATGGCTACACCTTC	CASSWGQGTNYGYTF	TRBD1	TRBJ1-2	-	TRBV13
TGTGCCAGCAGGGACTCCTCTTTGGGGGAGCAGTACTTC	CASRDSSLGEQYF	-	TRBJ2-7	-	TRBV2
TGCGCCAGCAGCTCCTTTAGCGGGGGGGGACTAACCTACAATGAGCAGTTCTTC	CASSSFSGGGLTYNEQFF	TRBD2	TRBJ2-1	-	TRBV5-1